The entry below gives a single T cell receptor beta chain sequence along with its context. Using its own MiXCR run on the RT-PCR reads, TCRdb lists one record per CDR3 protein. The repertoire holds about a million distinct CDR3 sequences, with about 20% as singletons. V lost 4 bases, J lost 10 bases, and 17 bases lay in between. The germline CDR1 and CDR2 sequences are MNHEY and SVGAGI. The CDR3 length is 14 residues. The entry originates in a study of patients and donors after allogeneic stem cell transplantation. Sequencing used blood, either unsorted or a sorted T cell fraction (not recorded which). This sequence joins TRBV6-5 and TRBJ2-1; D is tentatively TRBD1 or TRBD2 (5 bases each). This clonotype originated in a human donor who was either an allogeneic HSCT recipient or a stem cell or donor lymphocyte infusion donor (not recorded which). It is not recorded whose cells these are; they may come from a transplant donor. The CDR3 DNA reads TGTGCCAGCAGTTTGGGGCTAGGCTCGGGGGAGCAGTTCTTC. Translating gives CASSLGLGSGEQFF.